Each of the 32 T cell receptor beta chains below was sequenced from the same sample in a study of blood T cell repertoires in COVID-19 (dated by TCRdb to 2019 to 2021). Library generation was performed with the immunoSEQ multiplex PCR assay. This immuneACCESS table, as held by TCRdb, lists in-frame sequences with V and J called but not all clones. Of the missing ones, under half trace to an unresolved V gene in checked studies; the others have no known cause. Counted in this sample were about 35,000 clones; roughly 80% of them appeared once. Approximately 3.6% of the sample is in the top ten clones. The sample taken for sequencing was peripheral blood. The receptors originated from a man aged 45 to 65 with acute or convalescent COVID-19.

The rearrangement uses TRBV29-1 and TRBJ1-4; no clear D gene. The CDR3 runs to 11 residues. Germline V gene lookup returns CDR1 SQVTM and CDR2 ANQGSEA. The V end lost 6 bases, the J end lost 8 bases, and 10 bases lay between the germline ends. The CDR3 reads CSVPAGEKLFF. In DNA form, the CDR3 reads TGCAGCGTACCTGCGGGGGAAAAACTGTTTTTT.

The chain employs TRBV6-5 and TRBJ2-5, with 7 bases lining up with TRBD2. CDR3 length: 14 amino acids. The germline gives CDR1 MNHEY, CDR2 SVGAGI. J gave up 2 bases and V 5 bases, and 5 bases lay outside the gene matches. The CDR3 loop reads CASSRTGGQETQYF. The CDR3 DNA reads as TGTGCCAGCAGTCGAACGGGGGGACAAGAGACCCAGTACTTC.

The chain carries TRBV6-6 and TRBJ2-3; D is undetermined. V lost 2 bases and J lost 5, with 8 bases in between. Looked up from germline, CDR1 is MNHNY and CDR2 is SVGAGI (reference sequence). There are 13 residues in the CDR3. CDR3 nucleotides: TGTGCCAGCAGTTACCCAGAGGTAGATACGCAGTATTTT. Translating gives CASSYPEVDTQYF.

V is TRBV24-1 and J is TRBJ2-3; 9 bases fit TRBD2. J lost 7 bases, V lost 5 bases, and 3 bases had no gene match. The CDR3 is made up of 13 amino acids. From germline, CDR1 is KGHDR and CDR2 SFDVKD. The CDR3: CATSVASGNTQYF. DNA of the CDR3: TGTGCCACCAGTGTAGCTAGCGGGAATACGCAGTATTTT.

The chain employs TRBV13 and TRBJ2-1; 11 nucleotides line up with TRBD2. Germline loops: CDR1 PRHDT, CDR2 FYEKMQ (reference sequence). CDR3 length: 15 residues. V was clipped by 3 bases and J by 5 bases; unmatched bases: 3. Here the CDR3 reads CASSFELAGDNEQFF. Here the CDR3 DNA reads TGTGCCAGCAGCTTCGAACTAGCGGGAGACAATGAGCAGTTCTTC.

The V and J genes are TRBV19 and TRBJ2-1, with 9 bases that match TRBD1. The CDR3 runs to 15 residues. Germline trimming cut 6 bases from V and 4 bases from J; bases unmatched to any gene: 7. Germline V gene lookup returns CDR1 LNHDA and CDR2 SQIVND (reference sequence). The DNA of the CDR3 is TGTGCCAGTAGCCGGGGGACAGGGCGGTACAATGAGCAGTTCTTC. Amino acids: CASSRGTGRYNEQFF.

This chain links TRBV5-1 with TRBJ2-7; 7 bases are a match to TRBD1. The CDR3 contains 15 residues. Trimming cost V 3 bases and J 4 bases; bases outside gene matches: 10. From germline, CDR1 is SGHRS and CDR2 YFSETQ. The CDR3 nucleotides read TGCGCCAGCAGCTCGCAGGGGACAGCGGCATACGAGCAGTACTTC. Its translation is CASSSQGTAAYEQYF.

This chain joins TRBV6-5 and TRBJ2-1; 7 nucleotides align to TRBD2. Trimming at V came to 2 bases and at J to 6 bases, leaving 7 bases not matched to a gene. There are 15 residues in the CDR3. Germline assignment: CDR1 MNHEY and CDR2 SVGAGI. CDR3 region: CASSYGSGGSNEQFF. CDR3 in DNA: TGTGCCAGCAGTTACGGGTCGGGGGGATCCAATGAGCAGTTCTTC.

This clone was seen a few times. The genes are TRBV6-1 and TRBJ2-7; a possible D gene is TRBD1 (5 bases). The germline V gene encodes CDR1 MNHNS and CDR2 SASEGT. V was clipped by 1 base and J by 5 bases, with 21 bases between them. The CDR3 is made up of 17 amino acids. The CDR3 region has the DNA TGTGCCAGCAGTGAAGAGGGGCGGAATCTAGGACGGCACGAGCAGTACTTC. It translates to CASSEEGRNLGRHEQYF.

J is TRBJ2-2 and V is TRBV5-1; 9 bases are shared with TRBD2. The CDR3 loop spans 16 amino acids. Germline CDR1 is SGHRS and CDR2 is YFSETQ. Germline trimming cut 4 bases from V and 3 bases from J; bases unmatched to any gene: 7. The CDR3 nucleotides read TGCGCCAGCAGCCCAGAGGCGGGAGGGTACACCGGGGAGCTGTTTTTT. Amino acids: CASSPEAGGYTGELFF.

CDR3: CAISWTEMSSGNTIYF. CDR3 sequence (DNA): TGTGCCATCAGCTGGACAGAGATGAGCTCTGGAAACACCATATATTTT. The chain joins TRBV10-3 to TRBJ1-3; D may be TRBD1 (6 bases). The CDR3 has 16 amino acids. The V gene's germline CDR1 is ENHRY and CDR2 SYGVKD. V lost 6 bases to trimming and J lost 0 bases, with 15 bases between them.

This sequence joins TRBV2 and TRBJ1-6; D unclear. The CDR3 length is 12 residues. The germline gives CDR1 SNHLY, CDR2 FYNNEI. The V end lost 6 bases, the J end lost 8 bases, and 8 bases lay between the germline ends. The CDR3 loop reads CASRGGYSPLHF. In DNA, the CDR3 is TGTGCCAGCAGAGGAGGTTATTCACCCCTCCACTTT.

The rearrangement uses TRBV3-1 (or the pseudogene TRBV3-2) and TRBJ2-7; weak D call: TRBD2 (6 bases). The V gene's germline CDR1 is LGHDT and CDR2 YNNKEL (reference sequence). This CDR3 spans 14 amino acids. V lost 1 base and J 4 bases, leaving 11 bases between the germline ends. The CDR3 region is CASSQAGSQYEQYF. The CDR3 region has the DNA TGTGCCAGCAGCCAAGCCGGGAGTCAGTACGAGCAGTACTTC.

CDR3 in DNA: TGTGCCAGCATCGGGACAGTGAATTCACCCCTCCACTTT. Its protein is CASIGTVNSPLHF. The chain carries TRBV6-5 and TRBJ1-6; 7 nucleotides line up with TRBD1. Germline V gene lookup returns CDR1 MNHEY and CDR2 SVGAGI. V shed 7 bases, J shed 7 bases, and the junction held 4 bases outside the gene matches. The CDR3 is 13 residues long.

J is TRBJ1-2 and V is TRBV5-6; TRBD1 aligns across 11 bases. V lost 6 bases and J lost 3; bases outside the gene matches: 4. CDR1 and CDR2 (germline): SGHDT, YYEEEE. The CDR3 length is 14 residues. CDR3 nucleotides: TGTGCCAGCAATGGACAGGGGGCGGACTATGGCTACACCTTC. This translates into CASNGQGADYGYTF.

The J gene is TRBJ1-4, the V gene TRBV7-9; weak D call: TRBD1 (6 bases). Germline values: CDR1 SEHNR, CDR2 FQNEAQ (reference sequence). Trimming removed 5 bases from V and 0 bases from J, with 10 bases in between. This CDR3 region has 15 residues. The CDR3 nucleotides read TGTGCCAGCAGCCCGACAGGCACAACTAATGAAAAACTGTTTTTT. Translation gives CASSPTGTTNEKLFF.

The chain carries TRBV20-1 and TRBJ2-5; D is unclear. The CDR3 totals 12 residues. Germline CDR1 DFQATT, CDR2 SNEGSKA (reference sequence). The V gene lost 7 bases and the J gene lost 1 base, with 10 bases spanning the gap. The CDR3 here is CSGSPRQETQYF. The DNA for the CDR3 is TGCAGTGGTAGTCCCCGCCAAGAGACCCAGTACTTC.

This rearrangement joins TRBV7-6 to TRBJ1-1; D is unclear. CDR1 and CDR2 from the germline V gene are SGHVS and FNYEAQ. The length of the CDR3 is 13 residues. Trimming removed 5 bases from V and 0 bases from J, with 7 bases in between. The CDR3, as DNA: TGTGCCAGCAGCGGCGGTCTGAACACTGAAGCTTTCTTT. Protein product: CASSGGLNTEAFF.

The CDR3 is CASSSRTANEKLFF. For the CDR3, the DNA is TGTGCCAGCAGTTCCCGGACAGCTAATGAAAAACTGTTTTTT. The gene calls are TRBV27 and TRBJ1-4; D is possibly TRBD1 (6 bases). The CDR3 is made up of 14 amino acids. The V and J ends lost 4 bases and 3 bases respectively, with 9 bases between them. Germline lookup yields CDR1 MNHEY and CDR2 SMNVEV (reference sequence).

The chain uses TRBV7-3 and TRBJ1-1; 7 bases line up with TRBD1. This CDR3 is 14 amino acids long. From germline, CDR1 is SGHTA and CDR2 FQGTGA. With V trimmed by 0 bases and J by 11 bases, 9 bases remained unmatched. CDR3 in DNA: TGTGCCAGCAGCTTAACGGGTTTTCAGGGGGAGGCTTTCTTT. Its translation is CASSLTGFQGEAFF.

This chain uses TRBV6-1 with TRBJ1-1, with a weak D call TRBD1 (5 bases). The CDR3 spans 14 residues. CDR1 and CDR2 from the germline V gene are MNHNS and SASEGT. Trimming left V 2 bases short and J 0 bases short, with 7 bases between. The CDR3 protein is CASSEQGLNTEAFF. The CDR3 bases are TGTGCCAGCAGTGAACAGGGCCTGAACACTGAAGCTTTCTTT.

This clone has a handful of counts. The genes are TRBV7-9 and TRBJ1-1, with a tentative D call TRBD1 (6 bases). Germline V CDR1 and CDR2: SEHNR, FQNEAQ (reference sequence). There are 14 residues in the CDR3. V was pared by 11 bases and J by 5 bases, with 21 bases between. The CDR3 region is CAVPGDLGRTEAFF. CDR3 nucleotides: TGTGCCGTCCCAGGGGACCTCGGTAGGACTGAAGCTTTCTTT. Full variable domain (missing parts from reference TRBV7-9 and TRBJ1-1): DTGVSQNPRHKITKRGQNVTFRCDPISEHNRLYWYRQTLGQGPEFLTYFQNEAQLEKSRLLSDRFSAERPKGSFSTLEIQRTEQGDSAMYLCAVPGDLGRTEAFFGQGTRLTVV.

The chain joins TRBV3-1 (or the pseudogene TRBV3-2) to TRBJ2-1; 8 nucleotides line up with TRBD2. This CDR3 has 13 amino acids. Germline trimming cut 6 bases from V and 12 bases from J; bases unmatched to any gene: 10. Germline CDR1 is LGHDT and CDR2 is YNNKEL (reference sequence). CDR3 sequence reads: CASRSGGSTRQFF. The CDR3 DNA reads TGTGCCAGCAGGTCGGGGGGGTCGACTAGGCAGTTCTTC.

The chain is built from TRBV7-3 and TRBJ2-1; D is perhaps TRBD2 (6 bases). The CDR3 has 14 residues. Germline CDR1 SGHTA, CDR2 FQGTGA. The V end lost 4 bases, the J end lost 10 bases, and 17 bases lay between the germline ends. CDR3 DNA: TGTGCCAGCAGCTCTGGGTCTGGGGGGTCCGAGCAGTTCTTC. This sequence encodes CASSSGSGGSEQFF. The full variable domain, completed using reference TRBV7-3 and TRBJ2-1, is GAGVSQTPSNKVTEKGKYVELRCDPISGHTALYWYRQSLGQGPEFLIYFQGTGAADDSGLPNDRFFAVRPEGSVSTLKIQRTERGDSAVYLCASSSGSGGSEQFFGPGTRLTVL.

CDR3 coding DNA: TGCGCCAGCAGCCATCGGACAGGACTACGGCACGAGCAGTACTTC. Its protein product is CASSHRTGLRHEQYF. V is TRBV5-1 and J is TRBJ2-7; the D gene is possibly TRBD1 (7 bases). This CDR3 has 15 amino acids. The germline V gene has CDR1 SGHRS and CDR2 YFSETQ. Trimming took 4 bases from V and 5 from J, leaving 19 bases between them.

This clone appeared a single time. This chain uses TRBV28 with TRBJ2-7, with 8 positions matching TRBD1. This CDR3 contains 14 residues. CDR1 is MDHEN and CDR2 is SYDVKM in the germline V gene. The ends lost 8 bases at V and 1 base at J; junction bases unmatched: 7. The CDR3 here is CASHPGQVSYEQYF. The CDR3 DNA sequence: TGTGCCAGCCATCCGGGACAGGTTTCCTACGAGCAGTACTTC.

The chain recombines TRBV5-6 with TRBJ2-3; possibly TRBD2 for D (5 bases). CDR1 is SGHDT, CDR2 YYEEEE, per germline. CDR3 length: 13 amino acids. V was pared by 1 base and J by 9 bases, with 12 bases between. CDR3 nucleotides: TGTGCCAGCAGCTTGAAACCGCCGGGGACGCAGTATTTT. It translates to CASSLKPPGTQYF.

The chain links TRBV2 to TRBJ2-3; D might be TRBD1 (5 bases). Deletions cut 10 bases from V and 8 bases from J, with 22 bases between. The CDR3 runs to 14 residues. CDR1 SNHLY and CDR2 FYNNEI come from the germline V gene. The chain's CDR3 is CATQGATDLRTQYF. The CDR3 nucleotides read TGTGCCACCCAAGGGGCGACGGACCTTCGTACGCAGTATTTT.

This clone was observed once. CDR3 loop: CASSLVAGGYNEQFF. CDR3 bases: TGTGCCAGCAGCTTAGTGGCAGGCGGGTACAATGAGCAGTTCTTC. The chain joins TRBV7-2 to TRBJ2-1; a weak D match, TRBD2 (5 bases). Trimming removed 1 base from V and 4 bases from J, with 11 bases in between. The CDR3 extends over 15 amino acids. Germline CDR1 SGHTA, CDR2 FQGNSA.

This clone was seen only once. The DNA for the CDR3 is TGTGCCACCAGGGGCATTGCGAACACCGGGGAGCTGTTTTTT. It translates to CATRGIANTGELFF. The chain has TRBV24-1 and TRBJ2-2; the D is unclear. Per germline, CDR1 KGHDR and CDR2 SFDVKD. V was shortened by 7 bases and J by 0 bases, with 8 bases between the two germline ends. This CDR3 has 14 residues.

The chain uses TRBV29-1 and TRBJ2-5, with 7 bases aligning to TRBD1. CDR3 length: 13 amino acids. Per germline, CDR1 SQVTM and CDR2 ANQGSEA. Trimming took 3 bases from V and 2 from J; bases not matched to a gene: 3. As DNA, the CDR3 is TGCAGCGTTGACCTGGGACAGCAAGAGACCCAGTACTTC. Protein: CSVDLGQQETQYF.

This clone was detected only a few times. V is TRBV19 and J is TRBJ1-1, with D possibly being TRBD1 (5 bases). V lost 6 bases to trimming and J lost 1 base, with 12 bases between them. CDR3 length equals 14 residues. Germline assignment: CDR1 LNHDA and CDR2 SQIVND (reference sequence). The DNA of the CDR3 is TGTGCCAGTAGCACCCCTGGACAGAACACTGAAGCTTTCTTT. This gives the protein CASSTPGQNTEAFF.